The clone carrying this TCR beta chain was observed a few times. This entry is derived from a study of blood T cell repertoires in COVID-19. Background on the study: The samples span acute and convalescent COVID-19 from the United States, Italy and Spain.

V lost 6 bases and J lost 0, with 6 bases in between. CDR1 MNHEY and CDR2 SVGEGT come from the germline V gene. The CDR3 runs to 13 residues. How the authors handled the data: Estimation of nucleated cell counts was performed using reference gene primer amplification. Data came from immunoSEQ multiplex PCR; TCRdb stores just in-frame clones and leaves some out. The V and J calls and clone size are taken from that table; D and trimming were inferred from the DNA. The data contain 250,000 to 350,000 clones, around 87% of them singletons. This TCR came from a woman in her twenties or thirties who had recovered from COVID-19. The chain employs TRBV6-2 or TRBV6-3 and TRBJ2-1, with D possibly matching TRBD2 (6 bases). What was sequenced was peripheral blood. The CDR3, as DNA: TGTGCCAGCAGCGGGAGCTCCTACAATGAGCAGTTCTTC. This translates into CASSGSSYNEQFF.